This T cell receptor beta chain came from a study of T cells after yellow fever vaccination. Study results and limitations: Clones that expanded after primary vaccination mostly reappeared after the booster (96% CD4, around 87% CD8). Sorted repertoires could include abundant contaminating clonotypes from bulk cells.

To note about this clonotype: Its antigen is unknown.

Germline assignment: CDR1 DFQATT and CDR2 SNEGSKA (reference sequence). The CDR3 is 18 amino acids. V gave up 0 bases and J gave up 0 bases, with 17 bases separating them. The TCR cDNA carried a universal primer site and UMIs from 5'RACE template switching. One entry per CDR3 protein results from TCRdb running MiXCR on the 5' RACE reads. The sample holds about 260,000 distinct CDR3 sequences, roughly 13% seen once. The starting material was CD4+ T cells sorted from PBMCs, obtained 45 days after the yellow fever booster vaccination. The source is a young man who received the YFV17D yellow fever vaccine. This chain uses TRBV20-1 with TRBJ2-2; TRBD1 or TRBD2 may be the D gene (5 bases each). DNA for the CDR3: TGCAGTGCTAGAGATGGGGGAACCCAGGGTGCGAACACCGGGGAGCTGTTTTTT. Its translation is CSARDGGTQGANTGELFF.